These 26 T cell receptor beta chains were all obtained from the same sample, sequenced in a study of T cell responses to AZD1222 COVID-19 vaccine. Assay: immunoSEQ multiplex PCR; the TCRdb copy retains only in-frame clones and omits some. Found here are over 95,000 clones, around nine tenths of them singletons; the top ten hold 12%. The sequencing used peripheral blood, collected on day 0 of AZD1222 vaccination. The receptor set was obtained from an adult in good health.

The rearrangement joins TRBV7-9 to TRBJ1-1; no clear D. The V and J ends lost 3 bases and 5 bases respectively, with 10 bases between them. The length of the CDR3 is 13 residues. The germline gives CDR1 SEHNR, CDR2 FQNEAQ (reference sequence). The CDR3 region is CASSFSSGTEAFF. The CDR3 DNA reads as TGTGCCAGCAGCTTTTCGTCCGGAACTGAAGCTTTCTTT.

This rearrangement joins TRBV5-8 to TRBJ2-2, with D unclear. Germline CDR1 reads SGHTS; CDR2 reads YDEGEE. The length of the CDR3 is 12 residues. V lost 4 bases and J lost 6, with 7 bases in between. In DNA form, the CDR3 reads TGTGCCAGCAGCCTTACGCCCGGGGAGCTGTTTTTT. Translated: CASSLTPGELFF. The variable domain in full, with the rest retrieved from reference TRBV5-8 and TRBJ2-2, is EAGVTQSPTHLIKTRGQQATLRCSPISGHTSVYWYQQALGLGLQFLLWYDEGEERNRGNFPPRFSGRQFPNYSSELNVNALELEDSALYLCASSLTPGELFFGEGSRLTVL.

The chain joins TRBV18 to TRBJ2-1; 7 bases agree with TRBD2. Germline V gene lookup returns CDR1 KGHSH and CDR2 LQKENI. V shed 1 base and J 7 bases; nucleotides not matched to a gene: 4. The CDR3 spans 14 residues. The DNA for the CDR3 is TGTGCCAGCTCACCACAGTACGGGGGGAATGAGCAGTTCTTC. Translation gives CASSPQYGGNEQFF.

This chain joins TRBV18 and TRBJ1-5; D is unclear. With 4 bases removed from V and 1 base from J, the gap between germline ends came to 11 bases. The CDR3 contains 15 residues. From germline, CDR1 is KGHSH and CDR2 LQKENI. CDR3 residues: CASSLNRGSNQPQHF. The CDR3 coding sequence is TGTGCCAGCTCACTGAATAGAGGCAGCAATCAGCCCCAGCATTTT.

Concerning this clone: Other DNA sequences within the sample encode an identical CDR3. V is TRBV18 and J is TRBJ1-5; no clear D. V gave up 6 bases and J gave up 1 base, with 10 bases separating them. CDR3 length: 14 residues. Per germline, CDR1 KGHSH and CDR2 LQKENI. The CDR3 sequence is CASSPGSSNQPQHF. The CDR3 DNA reads TGTGCCAGCTCCCCTGGCTCAAGCAATCAGCCCCAGCATTTT.

The sample holds a few counts of this clone. This rearrangement joins TRBV7-2 to TRBJ2-1, with a possible D match to TRBD2 (5 bases). The CDR3 runs 13 residues. V shed 9 bases and J shed 4 bases, with 13 bases lying between them. In germline, CDR1 is SGHTA, CDR2 FQGNSA. The CDR3 nucleotides are TGTGCCAGTAGGCGGTTAGCGTACAATGAGCAGTTCTTC. It is translated as CASRRLAYNEQFF.

The gene calls are TRBV28 and TRBJ1-5; D gene unclear. V lost 3 bases and J 6 bases, leaving 12 bases between the germline ends. CDR3 length: 14 residues. Germline CDR1 is MDHEN and CDR2 is SYDVKM. This CDR3 is CASSLAGSGQPQHF. The CDR3 coding sequence is TGTGCCAGCAGTTTGGCGGGGTCAGGTCAGCCCCAGCATTTT.

J is TRBJ1-5 and V is TRBV5-8, with a weak D call TRBD1 (6 bases). This CDR3 region has 15 residues. Germline V lookup: CDR1 SGHTS, CDR2 YDEGEE. The V gene lost 1 base and the J gene lost 0 bases, with 8 bases spanning the gap. In DNA, the CDR3 is TGTGCCAGCAGCTTGAGGGGGTATAGCAATCAGCCCCAGCATTTT. It encodes CASSLRGYSNQPQHF.

The V and J genes are TRBV6-5 and TRBJ1-1; D perhaps matches TRBD1 (5 bases). V lost 7 bases to trimming and J lost 1 base, with 16 bases between them. The CDR3 is made up of 15 amino acids. The germline CDR1 and CDR2 sequences are MNHEY and SVGAGI. The CDR3 DNA is TGTGCCAGCATTTCCAGCGGGGCGGGGAACACTGAAGCTTTCTTT. Its protein product is CASISSGAGNTEAFF.

The chain's CDR3 is CASSLGDSLLYNEQFF. As DNA, the CDR3 is TGCGCCAGCAGCTTGGGCGACAGCCTTTTATACAATGAGCAGTTCTTC. The V gene is TRBV5-1, the J gene TRBJ2-1, with D possibly TRBD1 on 5 matching bases. CDR3 length: 16 amino acids. Germline V gives CDR1 SGHRS, CDR2 YFSETQ. Trimming stripped 0 bases from V and 4 bases from J, with 14 bases between.

V and J are TRBV6-2 or TRBV6-3 and TRBJ1-2; tentatively, D is TRBD1 (6 bases). Germline V CDR1 and CDR2: MNHEY, SVGEGT. The CDR3 spans 15 residues. Between the trimmed V and J ends, which lost 5 bases and 2 bases, there was a span of 15 bases. The CDR3 DNA reads as TGTGCCAGCAGTAAGCCCTTGGGGGCCAACTATGGCTACACCTTC. Protein product: CASSKPLGANYGYTF.

The chain couples TRBV14 to TRBJ1-3; D is uncertain. The length of the CDR3 is 15 residues. V lost 10 bases, J lost 3 bases, and 19 bases lay in between. Looked up from germline, CDR1 is SGHDN and CDR2 is FVKESK. The CDR3 loop reads CAIPRGGIGGNTIYF. For the CDR3, the DNA is TGTGCCATCCCTCGAGGAGGGATTGGTGGAAACACCATATATTTT.

This chain joins TRBV7-6 and TRBJ2-6, with a tentative D call TRBD2 (5 bases). Germline loops: CDR1 SGHVS, CDR2 FNYEAQ. With 1 base removed from V and 4 bases from J, the gap between germline ends came to 8 bases. This CDR3 contains 15 residues. CDR3: CASSLESGGANVLTF. In nucleotides, the CDR3 is TGTGCCAGCAGCTTAGAATCGGGAGGGGCCAACGTCCTGACTTTC.

The V gene is TRBV18, the J gene TRBJ2-7, with D maybe TRBD1 (6 bases). The V end lost 3 bases, the J end lost 6 bases, and 15 bases lay between the germline ends. Germline V gives CDR1 KGHSH, CDR2 LQKENI. The CDR3 has 14 residues. The CDR3 sequence is CASSPQQGSREQYF. The DNA of the CDR3 is TGTGCCAGCTCACCTCAACAGGGATCTCGCGAGCAGTACTTC.

This chain connects TRBV10-3 to TRBJ1-3; 7 nucleotides align to TRBD1. CDR3 length equals 13 residues. With V trimmed by 6 bases and J by 3 bases, 2 bases remained unmatched. Per germline, CDR1 ENHRY and CDR2 SYGVKD. For the CDR3, the DNA is TGTGCCATCAGGAGGGACAGTGGAAACACCATATATTTT. Its protein product is CAIRRDSGNTIYF.

This rearrangement joins TRBV28 to TRBJ1-2; the match to TRBD1 covers 8 bases. CDR3 size: 14 residues. The germline gives CDR1 MDHEN, CDR2 SYDVKM. J gave up 2 bases and V 7 bases, and 6 bases lay outside the gene matches. The CDR3 DNA follows: TGTGCCAGCACGACGGGACAGGAGAACTATGGCTACACCTTC. Protein: CASTTGQENYGYTF.

The genes are TRBV9 and TRBJ2-3, with a possible D match to TRBD1 (6 bases). Looked up from germline, CDR1 is SGDLS and CDR2 is YYNGEE. Trimming pared 0 bases from V and 5 bases from J, leaving 10 bases between. The CDR3 length is 14 residues. The CDR3 region is CASSVGPGVDTQYF. CDR3 nucleotides: TGTGCCAGCAGCGTAGGGCCAGGGGTAGATACGCAGTATTTT.

V and J are TRBV10-2 and TRBJ2-2; a weak D match, TRBD2 (6 bases). Germline-derived CDR1 and CDR2 are WSHSY and SAAADI. The CDR3 loop spans 14 amino acids. Trimming removed 7 bases from V and 3 bases from J, with 12 bases in between. The CDR3 DNA reads as TGCGCCAGCAAAGTCTTAGCGGACACCGGGGAGCTGTTTTTT. This encodes CASKVLADTGELFF.

The chain carries TRBV14 and TRBJ2-5, with 10 positions matching TRBD2. The germline gives CDR1 SGHDN, CDR2 FVKESK. The CDR3 covers 18 residues. The trim removed 0 bases at V and 0 bases at J, leaving 7 bases unmatched. The CDR3 DNA reads as TGTGCCAGCAGCCAAGATCGGTCTAGCGGGAGTTACCAAGAGACCCAGTACTTC. Translated: CASSQDRSSGSYQETQYF.

This chain links TRBV19 with TRBJ1-4, with a possible D match to TRBD1 (6 bases). Germline CDR1 is LNHDA and CDR2 is SQIVND (reference sequence). The CDR3 extends over 15 amino acids. The V and J ends lost 3 bases and 6 bases respectively, with 14 bases between them. This CDR3 reads CASSILQGVDEKLFF. CDR3 DNA sequence: TGTGCCAGTAGTATCCTACAGGGAGTCGATGAAAAACTGTTTTTT. The whole variable domain, remainder taken from reference TRBV19 and TRBJ1-4, is DGGITQSPKYLFRKEGQNVTLSCEQNLNHDAMYWYRQDPGQGLRLIYYSQIVNDFQKGDIAEGYSVSREKKESFPLTVTSAQKNPTAFYLCASSILQGVDEKLFFGSGTQLSVL.

V usage is TRBV5-1 and J usage is TRBJ2-1; tentative D call: TRBD2 (5 bases). V was cut by 5 bases and J by 2 bases, with 11 bases left in between. The germline V gene has CDR1 SGHRS and CDR2 YFSETQ. This CDR3 spans 14 amino acids. CDR3 sequence reads: CASRKAETYNEQFF. The DNA of the CDR3 is TGCGCCAGCAGAAAAGCGGAGACCTACAATGAGCAGTTCTTC.

The chain employs TRBV9 and TRBJ2-3; D unresolved. V gave up 1 base and J gave up 0 bases, with 6 bases separating them. Germline CDR1 SGDLS, CDR2 YYNGEE. The CDR3 is 14 residues long. CDR3 sequence (DNA): TGTGCCAGCAGCGTAAGTCCTAGCACAGATACGCAGTATTTT. Amino acids: CASSVSPSTDTQYF. Complete variable domain (other parts from reference TRBV9 and TRBJ2-3): DSGVTQTPKHLITATGQRVTLRCSPRSGDLSVYWYQQSLDQGLQFLIQYYNGEERAKGNILERFSAQQFPDLHSELNLSSLELGDSALYFCASSVSPSTDTQYFGPGTRLTVL.

V usage is TRBV19 and J usage is TRBJ1-2; TRBD1 matches at 7 bases. There are 15 residues in the CDR3. CDR1 is LNHDA and CDR2 is SQIVND in the germline V gene (reference sequence). With 3 bases clipped from V and 3 bases from J, the junction kept 7 bases outside the gene matches. DNA for the CDR3: TGTGCCAGTAGTATGTTACAGGGGAGCTACTATGGCTACACCTTC. Its protein is CASSMLQGSYYGYTF.

The chain is built from TRBV27 and TRBJ2-5, with 7 bases identical to TRBD1. V trimming: 4 bases; J trimming: 1 base; junction bases outside the gene matches: 0. Germline lookup yields CDR1 MNHEY and CDR2 SMNVEV (reference sequence). The CDR3 contains 13 residues. The CDR3 reads CASSWTGQETQYF. The DNA for the CDR3 is TGTGCCAGCAGTTGGACAGGCCAAGAGACCCAGTACTTC.

The chain joins TRBV5-1 to TRBJ2-7, with 10 positions matching TRBD1. Germline CDR1 SGHRS, CDR2 YFSETQ. V was clipped by 0 bases and J by 5 bases; unmatched bases: 5. The CDR3 is 15 amino acids. The CDR3 loop reads CASSLADRGQHEQYF. The CDR3 DNA follows: TGCGCCAGCAGCTTGGCAGACAGGGGGCAACACGAGCAGTACTTC.

The V and J genes are TRBV7-9 and TRBJ2-7; a weak D match, TRBD2 (7 bases). The germline V and J ends were trimmed by 3 bases and 3 bases, with 18 bases remaining between them. The CDR3 extends over 16 amino acids. The germline V gene has CDR1 SEHNR and CDR2 FQNEAQ (reference sequence). Written as DNA, the CDR3 is TGTGCCAGCAGCTTGGGGGGCGGGGAGCGGGACTACGAGCAGTACTTC. It yields the protein CASSLGGGERDYEQYF.